The clone carrying this T cell receptor (beta chain) was counted between two and nine times. Its target is not known. These data come from a study of CD8 T cells in ankylosing spondylitis. Quantitative 5'-RACE with molecular barcodes generated TCR beta libraries. TCRdb re-analysed the 5' RACE reads in MiXCR, keeping a single row per CDR3 protein. Of some 700,000 distinct CDR3 sequences in the sample, 19% were seen once. Trimming at V came to 1 base and at J to 6 bases, leaving 6 bases not matched to a gene. The CDR3 runs to 15 residues. CDR1 and CDR2 from the germline V gene are LGHNA and YNFKEQ. Study results and caveats: Past studies reported some motif variants in reactive arthritis synovial fluid and blood. Enrichment of disease-linked clones was reportedly significant in matched ankylosing spondylitis synovial fluid. Within ankylosing spondylitis blood, a TCR beta motif made up of under 10 highly homologous variants appeared to be characteristic.

The V gene is TRBV4-2, the J gene TRBJ2-3, with 8 positions matching TRBD2. The sample taken for sequencing was blood, either unsorted or a sorted T cell fraction (not recorded which). The TCR was taken from a male donor with ankylosing spondylitis. The CDR3 loop reads CASSQGTSLADTQYF. CDR3 coding DNA: TGTGCCAGCAGCCAAGGGACTAGCCTAGCGGATACGCAGTATTTT.